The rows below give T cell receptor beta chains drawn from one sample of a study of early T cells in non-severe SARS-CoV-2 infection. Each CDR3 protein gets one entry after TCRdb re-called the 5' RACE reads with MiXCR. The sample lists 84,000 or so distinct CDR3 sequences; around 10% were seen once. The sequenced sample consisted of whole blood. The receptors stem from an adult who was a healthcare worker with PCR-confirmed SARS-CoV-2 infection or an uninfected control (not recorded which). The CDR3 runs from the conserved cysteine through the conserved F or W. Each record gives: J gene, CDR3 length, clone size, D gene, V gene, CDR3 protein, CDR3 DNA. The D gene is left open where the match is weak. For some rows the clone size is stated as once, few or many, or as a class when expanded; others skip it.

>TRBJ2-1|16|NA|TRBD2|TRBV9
CASSVDRLAAYNEQFF
TGTGCCAGCAGCGTAGACCGACTAGCGGCTTACAATGAGCAGTTCTTC
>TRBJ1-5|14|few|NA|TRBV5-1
CASSLGQNNQPQHF
TGCGCCAGCAGCTTGGGTCAGAACAATCAGCCCCAGCATTTT
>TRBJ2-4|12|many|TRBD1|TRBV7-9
CASSDRGNIQYF
TGTGCCAGCAGTGACAGGGGAAACATTCAGTACTTC
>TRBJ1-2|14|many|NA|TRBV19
CASTAGQTYYGYTF
TGTGCCAGTACCGCGGGACAAACCTACTATGGCTACACCTTC
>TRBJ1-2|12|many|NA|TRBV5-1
CASSSSGYGYTF
TGCGCCAGCAGCTCGTCCGGATATGGCTACACCTTC
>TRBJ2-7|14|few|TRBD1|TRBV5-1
CASSEQGFSYEQYF
TGCGCCAGCAGCGAACAGGGGTTCTCCTACGAGCAGTACTTC
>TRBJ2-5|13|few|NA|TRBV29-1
CSVLQGQHETQYF
TGCAGCGTTCTACAGGGTCAGCACGAGACCCAGTACTTC
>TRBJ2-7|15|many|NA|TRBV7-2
CASSPRWGDPYEQYF
TGTGCCAGCAGCCCTAGGTGGGGTGACCCCTACGAGCAGTACTTC
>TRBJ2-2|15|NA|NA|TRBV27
CASSSLTARGRELFF
TGTGCCAGCAGCAGCCTAACCGCCCGCGGCCGGGAGCTGTTTTTT
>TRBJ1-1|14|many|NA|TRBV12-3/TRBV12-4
CASTRSGGGTEAFF
TGTGCCAGCACCCGGTCGGGAGGGGGCACTGAAGCTTTCTTT
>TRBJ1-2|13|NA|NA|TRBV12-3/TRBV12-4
CASSPSRERGYTF
TGTGCCAGCAGCCCGAGTAGGGAACGCGGCTACACCTTC
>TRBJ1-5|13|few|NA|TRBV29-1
CSVADSPNQPQHF
TGCAGCGTTGCGGACAGCCCAAATCAGCCCCAGCATTTT
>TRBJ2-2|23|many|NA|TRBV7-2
CASSLPLLNWDGGNPSNTGELFF
TGTGCCAGCAGCTTACCCCTCCTTAACTGGGACGGAGGTAACCCTTCGAACACCGGGGAGCTGTTTTTT
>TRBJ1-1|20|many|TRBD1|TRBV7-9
CASSLYQINSRDRLNTEAFF
TGTGCCAGCAGCCTATACCAAATAAACTCGCGGGACAGGTTGAACACTGAAGCTTTCTTT
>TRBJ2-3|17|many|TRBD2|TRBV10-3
CAISELAGAPSTDTQYF
TGTGCCATCAGTGAACTAGCGGGCGCCCCTAGCACAGATACGCAGTATTTT
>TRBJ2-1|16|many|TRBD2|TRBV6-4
CASSAQPGLALNEQFF
TGTGCCAGCAGTGCCCAGCCGGGACTAGCTCTAAATGAGCAGTTCTTC
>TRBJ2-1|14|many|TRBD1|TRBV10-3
CAISIDRGQGEQFF
TGTGCCATCAGTATTGACAGGGGGCAGGGTGAGCAGTTCTTC
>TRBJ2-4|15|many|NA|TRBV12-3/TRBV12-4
CASTPGVLAKNIQYF
TGTGCCAGCACCCCAGGGGTCCTAGCCAAAAACATTCAGTACTTC
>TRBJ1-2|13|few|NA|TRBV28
CASSFRRTYGYTF
TGTGCCAGCAGTTTTAGACGGACCTATGGCTACACCTTC
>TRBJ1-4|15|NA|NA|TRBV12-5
CASGPSGATNEKLFF
TGTGCTAGTGGTCCATCAGGAGCAACTAATGAAAAACTGTTTTTT
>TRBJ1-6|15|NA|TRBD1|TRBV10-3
CAISTGQGAFSPLHF
TGTGCCATCAGTACGGGACAGGGGGCTTTTTCACCCCTCCACTTT
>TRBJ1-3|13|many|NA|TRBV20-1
CSARGSVGNTIYF
TGCAGTGCTCGAGGGTCGGTCGGAAACACCATATATTTT
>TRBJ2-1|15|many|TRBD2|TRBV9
CASSVAPSGIGEQFF
TGTGCCAGCAGCGTAGCTCCTAGCGGGATTGGTGAGCAGTTCTTC
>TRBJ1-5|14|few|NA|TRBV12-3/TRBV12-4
CASSLSGANQPQHF
TGTGCCAGCAGTTTATCAGGGGCCAATCAGCCCCAGCATTTT
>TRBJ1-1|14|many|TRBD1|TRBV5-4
CASSLQGASTEAFF
TGTGCCAGCAGCTTACAGGGGGCAAGCACTGAAGCTTTCTTT
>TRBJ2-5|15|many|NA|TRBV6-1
CASSPRNKQGETQYF
TGTGCCAGCAGTCCCCGAAATAAACAGGGAGAGACCCAGTACTTC
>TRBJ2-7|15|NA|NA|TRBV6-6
CASSPSGGSTYEQYF
TGTGCCAGCAGTCCCAGTGGAGGGTCAACCTACGAGCAGTACTTC
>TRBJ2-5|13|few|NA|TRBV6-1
CASSETQVGTQYF
TGTGCCAGCAGTGAAACACAGGTCGGGACCCAGTACTTC
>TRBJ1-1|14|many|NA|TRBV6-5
CASRRRAVFTEAFF
TGTGCCAGCAGGCGGAGGGCTGTATTCACTGAAGCTTTCTTT
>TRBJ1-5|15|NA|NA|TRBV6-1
CASSEGYRSNQPQHF
TGTGCCAGCAGTGAAGGGTACAGGAGCAATCAGCCCCAGCATTTT